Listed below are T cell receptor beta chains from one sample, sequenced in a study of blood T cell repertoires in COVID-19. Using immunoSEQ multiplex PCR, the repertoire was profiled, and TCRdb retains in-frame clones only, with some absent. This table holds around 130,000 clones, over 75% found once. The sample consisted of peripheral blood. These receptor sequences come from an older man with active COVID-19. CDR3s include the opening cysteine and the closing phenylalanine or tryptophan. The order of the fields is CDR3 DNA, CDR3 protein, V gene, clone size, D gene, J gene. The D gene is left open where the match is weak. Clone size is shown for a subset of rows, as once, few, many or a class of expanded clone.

DNA: TGTGCCAGCAGCTTAGCAGCATCAGGAAATACGCAGTATTTT
CDR3: CASSLAASGNTQYF
V: TRBV7-2
size: NA
D: NA
J: TRBJ2-3

DNA: TGTGCCAGCAGTTTGCCCAAACAGGGCGCACGGCCCCAGCATTTT
CDR3: CASSLPKQGARPQHF
V: TRBV28
size: NA
D: NA
J: TRBJ1-5

DNA: TGCGCCAGCAGCCCGTCCCTAGGAAACATTCAGTACTTC
CDR3: CASSPSLGNIQYF
V: TRBV5-1
size: NA
D: NA
J: TRBJ2-4

DNA: TGCGCCAGCAGCTTGGGACAGGGAAGGTCAACTAATGAAAAACTGTTTTTT
CDR3: CASSLGQGRSTNEKLFF
V: TRBV5-1
size: NA
D: TRBD1
J: TRBJ1-4

DNA: TGCGCCAGCGGGGGGGGAAGTCCGCCTTACAATGAGCAGTTCTTC
CDR3: CASGGGSPPYNEQFF
V: TRBV5-1
size: NA
D: TRBD2
J: TRBJ2-1

DNA: TGTGCCAGCAGCGTGGGACAGGAAAGATCAGATACGCAGTATTTT
CDR3: CASSVGQERSDTQYF
V: TRBV5-4
size: many
D: TRBD1
J: TRBJ2-3

DNA: TGTGCCAGCAGTATCGGGACTAGCGGGAGTGGGCAGTACTTC
CDR3: CASSIGTSGSGQYF
V: TRBV27
size: NA
D: TRBD2
J: TRBJ2-7

DNA: TGTGCCAGCAGCCCAGGGAGCACAGATACGCAGTATTTT
CDR3: CASSPGSTDTQYF
V: TRBV7-3
size: NA
D: NA
J: TRBJ2-3

DNA: TGTGCCAGCCCCCGGAGGGGTCTCACTGAAGCTTTCTTT
CDR3: CASPRRGLTEAFF
V: TRBV6-5
size: NA
D: NA
J: TRBJ1-1

DNA: TGTGCCAGCAGCCCCGGGGACAGGCCCCAAGAGACCCAGTACTTC
CDR3: CASSPGDRPQETQYF
V: TRBV7-9
size: NA
D: TRBD1
J: TRBJ2-5

DNA: TGCGCCAGCAAAGTTCAGAATGAGCAGTTCTTC
CDR3: CASKVQNEQFF
V: TRBV5-1
size: NA
D: NA
J: TRBJ2-1

DNA: TGTGCCAGCAGGAGTAATGAAAAACTGTTTTTT
CDR3: CASRSNEKLFF
V: TRBV28
size: NA
D: NA
J: TRBJ1-4

DNA: TGCGCCAGCAGCCAAACTCGCGGGGAAAGCACAGATACGCAGTATTTT
CDR3: CASSQTRGESTDTQYF
V: TRBV4-3
size: once
D: NA
J: TRBJ2-3

DNA: TGTGCCAGCCGCAAAGGGGCACAGTCGAAAGAAGCTTTCTTT
CDR3: CASRKGAQSKEAFF
V: TRBV6-5
size: NA
D: NA
J: TRBJ1-1

DNA: TGTGCCAGCAGCTCCATGTCTTTTGCGGGAGGTGGCGAGCAGTACTTC
CDR3: CASSSMSFAGGGEQYF
V: TRBV9
size: NA
D: TRBD2
J: TRBJ2-7